One sample yielded the 32 T cell receptor beta chains listed below, sequenced in a study of T-cell memory formation after mild COVID-19. From the 5' RACE reads, TCRdb called clonotypes with MiXCR, one entry per CDR3 protein. In the table there are tens of thousands of distinct CDR3 sequences, approximately 15% of which are singletons. The sequencing input was PBMCs or a T cell subset sorted from them (not recorded which). The receptors were gathered from an adult woman who had mild COVID-19 (a few samples of this study predate the infection). Cell type and time point are not known.

This clonotype showed up just a few times. The chain combines TRBV30 with TRBJ2-1; D is perhaps TRBD1 (6 bases). Looked up from germline, CDR1 is GTSNPN and CDR2 is SVGIG (reference sequence). CDR3 length: 13 residues. V shed 2 bases and J shed 4 bases, with 9 bases lying between them. The CDR3 spells CAWSPGQYNEQFF. CDR3 nucleotide sequence: TGTGCCTGGAGTCCAGGACAGTACAATGAGCAGTTCTTC.

The genes are TRBV4-2 and TRBJ2-5; D remains unclear. V was cut by 2 bases and J by 3 bases, with 7 bases left in between. CDR1 is LGHNA and CDR2 is YNFKEQ in the germline V gene. This CDR3 spans 13 amino acids. CDR3 coding DNA: TGTGCCAGCAGCCAAACAGTGGAAGAGACCCAGTACTTC. Its protein is CASSQTVEETQYF.

This clonotype was picked up one time. The gene calls are TRBV27 and TRBJ1-5; TRBD1 is a possible D gene (6 bases). Trimming stripped 6 bases from V and 2 bases from J, with 14 bases between. The germline V gene has CDR1 MNHEY and CDR2 SMNVEV (reference sequence). The CDR3 has 15 residues. The CDR3 DNA reads TGTGCCAGCAGCCCCGGGGGCGTTGGCAATCAGCCCCAGCATTTT. Encoded protein: CASSPGGVGNQPQHF.

This rearrangement joins TRBV5-1 to TRBJ2-3; D unresolved. CDR1 is SGHRS, CDR2 YFSETQ, per germline. This CDR3 has 13 amino acids. V lost 1 base to trimming and J lost 6 bases, with 9 bases between them. CDR3 in amino acids: CASSLYPQDTQYF. The CDR3 DNA follows: TGCGCCAGCAGCTTGTATCCGCAGGATACGCAGTATTTT. Combining the CDR3 with reference TRBV5-1 and TRBJ2-3 gives the whole variable domain KAGVTQTPRYLIKTRGQQVTLSCSPISGHRSVSWYQQTPGQGLQFLFEYFSETQRNKGNFPGRFSGRQFSNSRSEMNVSTLELGDSALYLCASSLYPQDTQYFGPGTRLTVL.

This clonotype showed up many times. The chain carries TRBV29-1 and TRBJ2-7; D not resolved. The germline gives CDR1 SQVTM, CDR2 ANQGSEA. V was clipped by 5 bases and J by 2 bases, with 4 bases between them. This CDR3 has 10 residues. CDR3 DNA: TGCAGCGTTCTCACCTACGAGCAGTACTTC. Protein product: CSVLTYEQYF.

The sample holds a few counts of this clonotype. The chain links TRBV4-3 to TRBJ1-1; possible D gene TRBD1, 5 bases. There are 15 residues in the CDR3. Deletions cut 3 bases from V and 3 bases from J, with 14 bases between. Germline V gene sequence: CDR1 LGHNA, CDR2 YSLEER. The CDR3 DNA follows: TGCGCCAGCAGCCAGGGCTGGGGCAGTTACACTGAAGCTTTCTTT. It specifies CASSQGWGSYTEAFF.

This clonotype was seen a few times. CDR3 DNA sequence: TGTGCCAGCAGCCCGACTAGCGGGAGGTTCTACGAGCAGTACTTC. It is translated as CASSPTSGRFYEQYF. The chain has TRBV7-9 and TRBJ2-7, with TRBD2 matching over 13 bases. The length of the CDR3 is 15 residues. With V trimmed by 5 bases and J by 3 bases, 4 bases remained unmatched. Germline V gives CDR1 SEHNR, CDR2 FQNEAQ (reference sequence).

The table lists this clonotype with a few counts. The gene calls are TRBV9 and TRBJ2-7, with TRBD2 as a possible D gene (7 bases). V was cut by 5 bases and J by 4 bases, with 16 bases left in between. Germline CDR1 and CDR2: SGDLS and YYNGEE. The CDR3 consists of 14 residues. The CDR3 region has the DNA TGTGCCAGCAGTCCTGGGGGGGCAATGTACGAGCAGTACTTC. Encoded protein: CASSPGGAMYEQYF.

This clonotype appeared many times. V and J are TRBV19 and TRBJ1-1; 8 nucleotides align to TRBD1. This CDR3 is built from 15 residues. Trimming took 7 bases from V and 1 from J; bases not matched to a gene: 8. CDR1 is LNHDA and CDR2 is SQIVND in the germline V gene (reference sequence). The CDR3 DNA reads as TGTGCCAGTAAAGCAATCGGACAGGGGAACACTGAAGCTTTCTTT. Residues: CASKAIGQGNTEAFF.

This clonotype has just a few counts. V gene TRBV20-1 combines with J gene TRBJ1-1; possible D gene TRBD1, 6 bases. CDR1 is DFQATT and CDR2 is SNEGSKA in the germline V gene (reference sequence). The CDR3 loop spans 13 amino acids. Deletions cut 8 bases from V and 5 bases from J, with 18 bases between. CDR3 coding DNA: TGCAGTCCATTACCGCCAGGGGAGACTGAAGCTTTCTTT. Protein sequence: CSPLPPGETEAFF.

The V and J genes are TRBV9 and TRBJ2-3, with 9 bases that match TRBD2. This CDR3 has 15 residues. CDR1 is SGDLS, CDR2 YYNGEE, per germline. V dropped 3 bases and J dropped 3; count of bases not matched to a gene: 5. Written as DNA, the CDR3 is TGTGCCAGCAGCGAACCGGGACTAGCAACAGATACGCAGTATTTT. Encoded protein: CASSEPGLATDTQYF.

At least ten counts were recorded for this clonotype. The CDR3 is CSARGSRDYEQYF. The CDR3 DNA is TGCAGTGCTAGAGGATCCAGGGACTACGAGCAGTACTTC. V usage is TRBV20-1 and J usage is TRBJ2-7; tentative D call: TRBD1 (5 bases). The CDR3 covers 13 residues. Trimming took off 1 base at V and 3 bases at J, with 10 bases between the two ends. CDR1 and CDR2 from the germline V gene are DFQATT and SNEGSKA (reference sequence).

The chain recombines TRBV30 with TRBJ2-5; 11 bases fit TRBD2. CDR1 and CDR2 from the germline V gene are GTSNPN and SVGIG (reference sequence). V shed 2 bases and J 3 bases; nucleotides not matched to a gene: 2. The CDR3 covers 14 residues. The CDR3 nucleotides read TGTGCCTGGAGTAGGGGACTAGCGGAAGAGACCCAGTACTTC. This codes for CAWSRGLAEETQYF.

Only a few counts were recorded for this clonotype. The gene calls are TRBV12-3 or TRBV12-4 and TRBJ2-5; TRBD2 might be the D (5 bases). CDR3 length equals 14 residues. V lost 6 bases and J 2 bases, leaving 13 bases between the germline ends. The CDR3 sequence is CASRPGAVQETQYF. The CDR3 nucleotides are TGTGCCAGCAGGCCAGGAGCGGTTCAAGAGACCCAGTACTTC.

This clonotype has just a few counts. The J gene is TRBJ1-1, the V gene TRBV12-3 or TRBV12-4, with D maybe TRBD1 (6 bases). V was trimmed by 5 bases and J by 1 base, leaving 11 bases between them. The CDR3 extends over 14 amino acids. CDR3: CASSRYRENTEAFF. CDR3 nucleotide sequence: TGTGCCAGCAGTAGATACAGGGAGAACACTGAAGCTTTCTTT.

This clonotype was found many times. The chain recombines TRBV20-1 with TRBJ1-5; 8 nucleotides match TRBD1. Germline V CDR1 and CDR2: DFQATT, SNEGSKA (reference sequence). V shed 6 bases and J 2 bases; nucleotides not matched to a gene: 12. CDR3 length: 16 amino acids. DNA of the CDR3: TGCAGTGCCACCGACAGGGGAATTTATGGCAATCAGCCCCAGCATTTT. Translation gives CSATDRGIYGNQPQHF.

With respect to this clonotype: At one of its ends the junction is not consistent with the germline gene, which may arise from a read error. J is TRBJ2-2 and V is TRBV6-5; no clear D gene. In germline, CDR1 is MNHEY, CDR2 SVGAGI. This CDR3 contains 15 residues. The CDR3 sequence is CASSYSLGRTGELFF. In DNA form, the CDR3 reads TGTGCCAGCAGCTACTCCCTAGGCCGGACCGGGGAGCTGTTTTTT.

The J gene is TRBJ2-7, the V gene TRBV27, with TRBD2 as a possible D gene (6 bases). The V end lost 1 base, the J end lost 3 bases, and 7 bases lay between the germline ends. The length of the CDR3 is 13 residues. Per the germline V gene, CDR1 is MNHEY and CDR2 is SMNVEV (reference sequence). The CDR3 sequence is CASSLYGGYEQYF. CDR3 DNA: TGTGCCAGCAGTTTATACGGGGGCTACGAGCAGTACTTC.

This clonotype was counted a few times. The V gene is TRBV4-2, the J gene TRBJ2-6, with TRBD1 matching 10 bases. CDR1 is LGHNA and CDR2 is YNFKEQ in the germline V gene. V dropped 0 bases and J dropped 1; count of bases not matched to a gene: 6. This CDR3 is built from 19 residues. The CDR3 sequence is CASSQDGTGAGSGANVLTF. CDR3 bases: TGTGCCAGCAGCCAAGATGGGACAGGGGCCGGATCTGGGGCCAACGTCCTGACTTTC.

This clonotype was counted a few times. The chain employs TRBV14 and TRBJ2-1; D perhaps matches TRBD2 (6 bases). The CDR3 has 15 amino acids. Between the trimmed V and J ends, which lost 4 bases and 3 bases, there was a span of 13 bases. CDR1 and CDR2 (germline): SGHDN, FVKESK. As DNA, the CDR3 is TGTGCCAGCAGCCCTACCAGCGGGCTCTACAATGAGCAGTTCTTC. This encodes CASSPTSGLYNEQFF. Using reference TRBV14 and TRBJ2-1 for the parts outside the CDR3, the full variable domain is EAGVTQFPSHSVIEKGQTVTLRCDPISGHDNLYWYRRVMGKEIKFLLHFVKESKQDESGMPNNRFLAERTGGTYSTLKVQPAELEDSGVYFCASSPTSGLYNEQFFGPGTRLTVL.

This clonotype occurred a few times. V gene TRBV4-3 combines with J gene TRBJ2-6, with D maybe TRBD2 (5 bases). The CDR3 contains 15 residues. Germline CDR1 LGHNA, CDR2 YSLEER. The V end was cut by 5 bases, the J end by 4 bases, with 12 bases between. The CDR3 sequence is CASSRRPLGANVLTF. The CDR3 bases are TGCGCCAGCAGCAGGAGGCCCTTGGGGGCCAACGTCCTGACTTTC.

The gene calls are TRBV6-5 and TRBJ2-1; D is perhaps TRBD2 (5 bases). V dropped 2 bases and J dropped 4 bases, with 21 bases sitting between them. Germline CDR1 is MNHEY and CDR2 is SVGAGI. The CDR3 runs 18 residues. CDR3 sequence reads: CASSYIASIGRGYNEQFF. In nucleotides, the CDR3 is TGTGCCAGCAGTTACATTGCTAGCATTGGACGCGGGTACAATGAGCAGTTCTTC.

CDR3 sequence: CASSLWDSGETQYF. The CDR3 bases are TGTGCCAGCAGCTTATGGGACAGTGGGGAGACCCAGTACTTC. This chain links TRBV7-6 with TRBJ2-5, with TRBD1 identical over 7 bases. The germline V gene encodes CDR1 SGHVS and CDR2 FNYEAQ. This CDR3 is built from 14 residues. The V and J ends lost 2 bases and 5 bases, in that order; junction bases with no gene match: 5.

The rearrangement links TRBV5-1 to TRBJ1-5, with 9 bases that match TRBD1. V dropped 9 bases and J dropped 7; count of bases not matched to a gene: 8. The CDR3 covers 13 residues. Germline CDR1 and CDR2: SGHRS and YFSETQ. For the CDR3, the DNA is TGCGCCACCGGGGACAGGGAGCGCCAGCCCCAGCATTTT. It yields the protein CATGDRERQPQHF. The variable domain in full, with the rest retrieved from reference TRBV5-1 and TRBJ1-5, is KAGVTQTPRYLIKTRGQQVTLSCSPISGHRSVSWYQQTPGQGLQFLFEYFSETQRNKGNFPGRFSGRQFSNSRSEMNVSTLELGDSALYLCATGDRERQPQHFGDGTRLSIL.

The table lists this clonotype with a few counts. V and J are TRBV29-1 and TRBJ1-1; D is uncertain. Trimming stripped 3 bases from V and 7 bases from J, with 9 bases between. In germline, CDR1 is SQVTM, CDR2 ANQGSEA. This CDR3 has 11 residues. CDR3 coding DNA: TGCAGCGTTGATTATGGGTTTGAAGCTTTCTTT. It specifies CSVDYGFEAFF.

This clonotype was seen a handful of times. The rearrangement uses TRBV25-1 and TRBJ2-1; D ambiguous. The CDR3 loop spans 10 amino acids. The V end lost 6 bases, the J end lost 9 bases, and 6 bases lay between the germline ends. The germline CDR1 and CDR2 sequences are MGHDK and SYGVNS. Here the CDR3 DNA reads TGTGCCAGCAGGGGCGGTGAGCAGTTCTTC. Amino acids: CASRGGEQFF.

This chain links TRBV5-1 with TRBJ2-7; no reliable D call. Germline CDR1 and CDR2: SGHRS and YFSETQ. The length of the CDR3 is 11 residues. V gave up 4 bases and J gave up 2 bases, with 4 bases separating them. The CDR3 region has the DNA TGCGCCAGCAGCGACACCTACGAGCAGTACTTC. This gives the protein CASSDTYEQYF. The whole variable domain, remainder taken from reference TRBV5-1 and TRBJ2-7, is KAGVTQTPRYLIKTRGQQVTLSCSPISGHRSVSWYQQTPGQGLQFLFEYFSETQRNKGNFPGRFSGRQFSNSRSEMNVSTLELGDSALYLCASSDTYEQYFGPGTRLTVT.

The V call is TRBV5-1, the J call TRBJ2-7, with D possibly being TRBD2 (6 bases). The CDR3 runs 15 residues. The V gene lost 1 base and the J gene lost 1 base, with 12 bases spanning the gap. From germline, CDR1 is SGHRS and CDR2 YFSETQ. Here the CDR3 reads CASSLYQGGSYEQYF. CDR3 nucleotide sequence: TGCGCCAGCAGCTTGTACCAGGGAGGTTCCTACGAGCAGTACTTC. Based on the CDR3 plus reference TRBV5-1 and TRBJ2-7, the full variable domain is KAGVTQTPRYLIKTRGQQVTLSCSPISGHRSVSWYQQTPGQGLQFLFEYFSETQRNKGNFPGRFSGRQFSNSRSEMNVSTLELGDSALYLCASSLYQGGSYEQYFGPGTRLTVT.

DNA of the CDR3: TGTGCCAGCAGCTCGAACCGGGACAGCGCCAAGACTGAAGCTTTCTTT. Protein product: CASSSNRDSAKTEAFF. The rearrangement uses TRBV5-6 and TRBJ1-1; 7 nucleotides match TRBD1. This CDR3 spans 16 amino acids. The germline V gene has CDR1 SGHDT and CDR2 YYEEEE. Trimming took 3 bases from V and 5 from J; bases not matched to a gene: 13. The complete variable domain, with remaining parts taken from reference TRBV5-6 and TRBJ1-1, reads DAGVTQSPTHLIKTRGQQVTLRCSPKSGHDTVSWYQQALGQGPQFIFQYYEEEERQRGNFPDRFSGHQFPNYSSELNVNALLLGDSALYLCASSSNRDSAKTEAFFGQGTRLTVV.

This clonotype was seen a few times. This sequence joins TRBV6-5 and TRBJ1-2, with a tentative D call TRBD1 (6 bases). With 2 bases removed from V and 4 bases from J, the gap between germline ends came to 14 bases. The CDR3 loop spans 15 amino acids. Germline CDR1 is MNHEY and CDR2 is SVGAGI. CDR3 bases: TGTGCCAGCAGTTACGATTTGGGGGGCGCCTATGGCTACACCTTC. Translated: CASSYDLGGAYGYTF.

V usage is TRBV7-3 and J usage is TRBJ2-1; TRBD2 matches at 12 bases. The V and J ends lost 3 bases and 2 bases, in that order; junction bases with no gene match: 8. The CDR3 is made up of 18 amino acids. Germline assignment: CDR1 SGHTA and CDR2 FQGTGA. The CDR3 nucleotides are TGTGCCAGCAGCTTGACTAGCGGGGGATATGGCCCCTACAATGAGCAGTTCTTC. Protein: CASSLTSGGYGPYNEQFF.

This clonotype has only a few counts. The chain combines TRBV29-1 with TRBJ2-4; 9 bases are a match to TRBD1. Germline CDR1 SQVTM, CDR2 ANQGSEA. The CDR3 has 19 amino acids. Trimming at V came to 0 bases and at J to 4 bases, leaving 16 bases not matched to a gene. The CDR3 DNA reads TGCAGCGTTGAAGATAGGAGGTTAACAGGGGGCCGCCTTAAAAACATTCAGTACTTC. Its protein is CSVEDRRLTGGRLKNIQYF.